Below are 24 T cell receptor beta chains sequenced from a single sample in a study of T-cell reconstitution after alpha-beta-depleted transplantation in children. The TCRbeta library was prepared with unique molecular identifiers. Each CDR3 protein gets one entry after TCRdb re-called the PCR reads with MiXCR. The table records roughly 250,000 distinct CDR3 sequences, around 7.5% of them present only once. Sequenced material: PBMCs, mostly from graft donor cells, taken 180 days after TCRalphabeta/CD19-depleted stem cell transplant. These receptors were collected from a male patient aged 10-17 years who had a stem cell transplant for acute lymphoblastic leukemia, so the T cells may come from the graft donor.

In its sample, this clonotype was seen many times. CDR3 sequence (DNA): TGTGCCAGCAGCCGGGGTCGACGGAACCCCTCATCGGGTAGAAGCGGCAATCAGCCCCAGCATTTT. Translation gives CASSRGRRNPSSGRSGNQPQHF. V gene TRBV13 combines with J gene TRBJ1-5; D remains ambiguous. This CDR3 is built from 22 residues. V shed 5 bases and J shed 2 bases, with 34 bases lying between them. Germline V gene sequence: CDR1 PRHDT, CDR2 FYEKMQ (reference sequence).

This clonotype was seen ten or more times. The rearrangement uses TRBV5-1 and TRBJ2-7, with TRBD1 matching 8 bases. The germline CDR1 and CDR2 sequences are SGHRS and YFSETQ. The length of the CDR3 is 15 residues. After removal of 4 bases from V and 3 bases from J, the junction contained 9 bases not matched to a gene. In nucleotides, the CDR3 is TGCGCCAGCAGCGCGGACAGGGATCGAAACTACGAGCAGTACTTC. It specifies CASSADRDRNYEQYF.

This clonotype was seen ten or more times. This chain connects TRBV10-3 to TRBJ1-2, with 7 bases fitting TRBD1. There are 15 residues in the CDR3. The V gene end was trimmed by 4 bases and the J gene end by 3 bases; junction bases not matched to a gene: 8. Looked up from germline, CDR1 is ENHRY and CDR2 is SYGVKD. The DNA for the CDR3 is TGTGCCATCAGTGGATCCGGGACAGAACACTATGGCTACACCTTC. It specifies CAISGSGTEHYGYTF.

This clonotype came up many times. The chain combines TRBV6-5 with TRBJ1-2, with TRBD1 identical over 7 bases. J gave up 1 base and V 0 bases, and 5 bases lay outside the gene matches. The length of the CDR3 is 16 residues. CDR1 is MNHEY and CDR2 is SVGAGI in the germline V gene. CDR3 in DNA: TGTGCCAGCAGTTACTCAACAGGGGTTATTAACTATGGCTACACCTTC. It encodes CASSYSTGVINYGYTF.

This clonotype was observed at least ten times. J is TRBJ2-7 and V is TRBV7-6; 8 bases align to TRBD1. V gave up 4 bases and J gave up 5 bases; unmatched junction bases: 4. Germline CDR1 reads SGHVS; CDR2 reads FNYEAQ. The CDR3 totals 13 residues. This CDR3 reads CASSSTGAHEQYF. The CDR3 nucleotides are TGTGCCAGCAGCTCGACAGGGGCCCACGAGCAGTACTTC.

This clonotype was observed many times. The rearrangement links TRBV5-1 to TRBJ1-5; unclear D gene. CDR3 size: 16 residues. In germline, CDR1 is SGHRS, CDR2 YFSETQ. The V gene lost 0 bases and the J gene lost 1 base, with 11 bases spanning the gap. Here the CDR3 reads CASSLGVGGSNQPQHF. The CDR3 nucleotides read TGCGCCAGCAGCTTGGGAGTAGGTGGAAGCAATCAGCCCCAGCATTTT.

Many counts were recorded for this clonotype. The genes are TRBV5-1 and TRBJ1-3; D is ambiguous. Trimming pared 0 bases from V and 4 bases from J, leaving 5 bases between. Germline loops: CDR1 SGHRS, CDR2 YFSETQ. The CDR3 runs 13 residues. As DNA, the CDR3 is TGCGCCAGCAGCTTGGGGGCAGGAAACACCATATATTTT. Protein product: CASSLGAGNTIYF.

At least ten counts were recorded for this clonotype. J is TRBJ2-5 and V is TRBV7-9; no clear D. This CDR3 has 12 amino acids. Trimming removed 6 bases at V and 4 bases at J, with 9 bases between. The V gene's germline CDR1 is SEHNR and CDR2 FQNEAQ (reference sequence). The chain's CDR3 is CASSRKRETQYF. The CDR3 DNA follows: TGTGCCAGCAGTCGAAAAAGAGAGACCCAGTACTTC.

DNA of the CDR3: TGTGCCAGCTCACCACAACAGGGGCGGACCTACGAGCAGTACTTC. Protein product: CASSPQQGRTYEQYF. The chain carries TRBV18 and TRBJ2-7; TRBD1 agrees at 7 bases. With V trimmed by 1 base and J by 2 bases, 5 bases remained unmatched. This CDR3 spans 15 amino acids. Germline V gene sequence: CDR1 KGHSH, CDR2 LQKENI.

This clonotype was counted at least ten times. The chain couples TRBV9 to TRBJ1-5; D is possibly TRBD1 (5 bases). V lost 4 bases, J lost 1 base, and 12 bases lay in between. This CDR3 contains 15 residues. Germline V CDR1 and CDR2: SGDLS, YYNGEE. CDR3 DNA sequence: TGTGCCAGCAGCTTACTGGGGGAGAGCAATCAGCCCCAGCATTTT. As protein: CASSLLGESNQPQHF.

This clonotype was seen repeatedly, ten times or more. The chain joins TRBV12-3 or TRBV12-4 to TRBJ2-7, with 8 bases fitting TRBD1. The CDR3 loop spans 15 amino acids. J was trimmed by 7 bases and V by 6 bases; bases with no gene match: 14. This chain's CDR3 is CASSYTLDRAGEQYF. The CDR3 nucleotides read TGTGCCAGCAGCTATACCTTGGACAGGGCGGGGGAGCAGTACTTC.

This clonotype was found many times. The chain couples TRBV20-1 to TRBJ2-5; 7 bases match TRBD1. After removal of 6 bases from V and 2 bases from J, the junction contained 6 bases not matched to a gene. The CDR3 runs 13 residues. Per germline, CDR1 DFQATT and CDR2 SNEGSKA (reference sequence). The CDR3 sequence is CSAPGQAQETQYF. Written as DNA, the CDR3 is TGCAGTGCCCCAGGACAGGCTCAAGAGACCCAGTACTTC.

Note on this clonotype: A much larger clone differs by one base, so this may be a read error. The chain combines TRBV25-1 with TRBJ2-3; D is possibly TRBD2 (5 bases). Trimming removed 3 bases from V and 1 base from J, with 14 bases in between. From germline, CDR1 is MGHDK and CDR2 SYGVNS. This CDR3 has 16 amino acids. CDR3 coding DNA: TGTGCCAGCAGTGAGGCAGCGGTACCTCGCACAGATACGCAGTATTTT. Protein: CASSEAAVPRTDTQYF.

This clonotype has ten or more counts. This chain connects TRBV5-1 to TRBJ1-1, with D maybe TRBD1 (5 bases). With 2 bases removed from V and 7 bases from J, the gap between germline ends came to 9 bases. The CDR3 has 12 residues. The germline V gene encodes CDR1 SGHRS and CDR2 YFSETQ. The DNA for the CDR3 is TGCGCCAGCAGCTTCAATGGGGGTGAAGCTTTCTTT. This gives the protein CASSFNGGEAFF.

The sample holds many counts of this clonotype. This chain links TRBV3-1 with TRBJ2-2; TRBD2 agrees at 13 bases. The CDR3 contains 17 residues. Germline CDR1 LGHDT, CDR2 YNNKEL (reference sequence). V shed 5 bases, J shed 0 bases, and the junction held 3 bases outside the gene matches. CDR3 sequence (DNA): TGTGCCAGCAGCTGGACTAGCGGGGGACCGAACACCGGGGAGCTGTTTTTT. Translated, it gives CASSWTSGGPNTGELFF.

This clonotype has a count of ten or more. The CDR3 bases are TGCGCCAGCAGCCAGCTAGCGGCGGTACCCTACGAGCAGTACTTC. This sequence encodes CASSQLAAVPYEQYF. The chain carries TRBV4-1 and TRBJ2-7, with TRBD2 matching over 7 bases. Germline V gene sequence: CDR1 MGHRA, CDR2 YSYEKL. V dropped 3 bases and J dropped 2; count of bases not matched to a gene: 7. The CDR3 runs to 15 residues.

There are a few counts of this clonotype. This chain uses TRBV29-1 with TRBJ1-1; weak D call: TRBD1 (6 bases). V lost 6 bases to trimming and J lost 1 base, with 15 bases between them. Germline loops: CDR1 SQVTM, CDR2 ANQGSEA. This CDR3 contains 14 residues. CDR3 bases: TGCAGCGTACATAACGGGGGGGCGAACACTGAAGCTTTCTTT. It translates to CSVHNGGANTEAFF. Supplemented by reference TRBV29-1 and TRBJ1-1, the full variable domain reads SAVISQKPSRDICQRGTSLTIQCQVDSQVTMMFWYRQQPGQSLTLIATANQGSEATYESGFVIDKFPISRPNLTFSTLTVSNMSPEDSSIYLCSVHNGGANTEAFFGQGTRLTVV.

This clonotype was picked up a small number of times. The chain is built from TRBV12-3 or TRBV12-4 and TRBJ2-5; D perhaps matches TRBD1 (6 bases). The CDR3 covers 12 residues. The ends were cut back, 3 bases at V and 4 bases at J, with 6 bases in the middle. The CDR3 is CASSFRGETQYF. The CDR3 nucleotides read TGTGCCAGCAGTTTCAGGGGAGAGACCCAGTACTTC.

This clonotype showed up many times. The CDR3 is CASSLRWGSNTEAFF. The CDR3 DNA reads as TGCGCCAGCAGCTTGAGGTGGGGGTCCAACACTGAAGCTTTCTTT. This chain links TRBV5-1 with TRBJ1-1; TRBD1 might be the D (5 bases). In germline, CDR1 is SGHRS, CDR2 YFSETQ. CDR3 size: 15 residues. With 1 base removed from V and 2 bases from J, the gap between germline ends came to 12 bases.

This clonotype was counted ten times or more. This rearrangement joins TRBV20-1 to TRBJ1-5, with D uncertain. The length of the CDR3 is 12 residues. CDR1 and CDR2 (germline): DFQATT, SNEGSKA (reference sequence). V dropped 3 bases and J dropped 4 bases, with 7 bases sitting between them. The CDR3 sequence is CSASRSNQPQHF. As DNA, the CDR3 is TGCAGTGCTAGCCGCTCTAATCAGCCCCAGCATTTT.

This clonotype appeared many times. The chain links TRBV12-3 or TRBV12-4 to TRBJ1-4; 7 bases map to TRBD1. CDR3 length equals 14 residues. V dropped 6 bases and J dropped 7; count of bases not matched to a gene: 8. CDR3 sequence (DNA): TGTGCCAGCAGGCCCACAGGGGATCGTGAAAAACTGTTTTTT. This translates into CASRPTGDREKLFF.

On this clonotype: A clone one base away is much larger, so this may be a read error. V usage is TRBV6-2 or TRBV6-3 and J usage is TRBJ1-4; D unclear. V was cut by 2 bases and J by 5 bases, with 3 bases left in between. The CDR3 runs to 12 residues. CDR1 is MNHEY and CDR2 is SVGEGT in the germline V gene. The CDR3 nucleotides are TGTGCCAGCAGTTACGCGAATGAAAAACTGTTTTTT. It encodes CASSYANEKLFF.

Of note for this clonotype: This may be a read error: a much more frequent sequence differs by one nucleotide. The V and J genes are TRBV20-1 and TRBJ2-7; TRBD1 matches 7 bases. Germline values: CDR1 DFQATT, CDR2 SNEGSKA (reference sequence). CDR3 length: 12 amino acids. With V trimmed by 5 bases and J by 5 bases, 6 bases remained unmatched. For the CDR3, the DNA is TGCAGTGCTCCCCGGGACAGCCACGAGCAGTACTTC. It is translated as CSAPRDSHEQYF.

This clonotype was seen repeatedly, ten times or more. The chain links TRBV12-3 or TRBV12-4 to TRBJ1-1; tentatively, D is TRBD1 (6 bases). CDR3 length equals 15 residues. The V end was cut by 6 bases, the J end by 3 bases, with 17 bases between. The chain's CDR3 is CASSPYRDGDTEAFF. The CDR3 region has the DNA TGTGCCAGCAGCCCCTACAGGGATGGGGACACTGAAGCTTTCTTT.